This TCR beta chain is drawn from a study of CD8 T cells in ankylosing spondylitis. Study observations and caveats: Relatively rare in peripheral blood, disease-linked clones were also CD8+.

From the 5' RACE reads, TCRdb called clonotypes with MiXCR, one entry per CDR3 protein. This sample carries around 180,000 distinct CDR3 sequences, around a sixth of them seen once, and the ten largest clones take around 4%. With regard to this clonotype: Its cognate antigen is unknown.

Germline V gives CDR1 LNHDA, CDR2 SQIVND (reference sequence). The CDR3 consists of 14 residues. Trimming removed 9 bases from V and 3 bases from J; junction bases left unmatched: 6. Sequenced: blood, either unsorted or a sorted T cell fraction (not recorded which). J is TRBJ1-4 and V is TRBV19, with 8 bases fitting TRBD1. The receptor's source is a male donor aged 10-35 years with ankylosing spondylitis or in good health (not recorded which). The CDR3 nucleotides read TGTGCCAGCAGGGGGCGAGGACCTAATGAAAAACTGTTTTTT. It codes for CASRGRGPNEKLFF.